The 8 T cell receptor beta chains given below trace back to one sample, sequenced in a study of blood T cell repertoires in COVID-19. Generated by immunoSEQ multiplex PCR, the TCRdb table keeps only in-frame clones and is missing some. The table includes around 81,000 clones, 86% detected once. Input material: peripheral blood. All receptors come from a woman between 55 and 75 years old with acute or convalescent COVID-19.

The chain links TRBV28 to TRBJ2-7; 14 bases line up with TRBD2. V lost 5 bases, J lost 6 bases, and 15 bases stayed unmatched. The CDR3 length is 18 residues. Germline CDR1 and CDR2: MDHEN and SYDVKM. CDR3 DNA sequence: TGTGCCAGCAGTCCTCCTTTGACGGGACTAGCGGGAGATAGCGAGCAGTACTTC. Protein sequence: CASSPPLTGLAGDSEQYF.

CDR3 loop: CASTKNNQPQHF. Here the CDR3 DNA reads TGTGCCAGCACCAAAAACAATCAGCCCCAGCATTTT. This chain connects TRBV28 to TRBJ1-5; D gene unclear. Deletions cut 7 bases from V and 3 bases from J, with 7 bases between. The germline CDR1 and CDR2 sequences are MDHEN and SYDVKM. The CDR3 length is 12 residues.

This clone was seen more than once but under ten times. V gene TRBV20-1 combines with J gene TRBJ2-7; D might be TRBD1 (6 bases). With 5 bases removed from V and 6 bases from J, the gap between germline ends came to 11 bases. This CDR3 spans 11 amino acids. Per germline, CDR1 DFQATT and CDR2 SNEGSKA (reference sequence). The DNA for the CDR3 is TGCAGTGCTCCAGGACAGCTCGAGCAGTACTTC. Translation: CSAPGQLEQYF.

V usage is TRBV19 and J usage is TRBJ2-5; no definite D call. Germline V gene lookup returns CDR1 LNHDA and CDR2 SQIVND (reference sequence). The CDR3 has 13 residues. V lost 3 bases and J lost 5, with 10 bases in between. The CDR3, as DNA: TGTGCCAGTAGTATCCTAGTCCGGGAGACCCAGTACTTC. It specifies CASSILVRETQYF. Full variable domain (outside the CDR3, taken from reference TRBV19 and TRBJ2-5): DGGITQSPKYLFRKEGQNVTLSCEQNLNHDAMYWYRQDPGQGLRLIYYSQIVNDFQKGDIAEGYSVSREKKESFPLTVTSAQKNPTAFYLCASSILVRETQYFGPGTRLLVL.

The DNA for the CDR3 is TGTGCCAGCAGCCAAGTGCCGGAGGGTCCGAAACAGTACTTC. Translation gives CASSQVPEGPKQYF. The rearrangement links TRBV3-1 (or the pseudogene TRBV3-2) to TRBJ2-7, with a possible D match to TRBD2 (6 bases). Deletions cut 1 base from V and 10 bases from J, with 17 bases between. The germline gives CDR1 LGHDT, CDR2 YNNKEL (reference sequence). CDR3 size: 14 residues.

This clone occurred a few times. The CDR3 here is CASSQALVQAGEQYF. DNA for the CDR3: TGTGCCAGCAGCCAAGCCCTCGTACAGGCAGGCGAGCAGTACTTC. The chain links TRBV3-1 (or the pseudogene TRBV3-2) to TRBJ2-7; D possibly corresponds to TRBD1 (5 bases). Germline-derived CDR1 and CDR2 are LGHDT and YNNKEL (reference sequence). This CDR3 contains 15 residues. V was shortened by 1 base and J by 6 bases, with 16 bases between the two germline ends.

This sequence joins TRBV18 and TRBJ1-6, with D perhaps TRBD1 (5 bases). The CDR3 has 14 amino acids. The V gene lost 3 bases and the J gene lost 7 bases, with 10 bases spanning the gap. The germline gives CDR1 KGHSH, CDR2 LQKENI. The DNA of the CDR3 is TGTGCCAGCTCACCGAGTCAGGGCAATTCACCCCTCCACTTT. Its translation is CASSPSQGNSPLHF.

The chain links TRBV9 to TRBJ2-7; D might be TRBD2 (7 bases). Germline V gene sequence: CDR1 SGDLS, CDR2 YYNGEE. V was clipped by 3 bases and J by 2 bases, with 12 bases between them. The CDR3 sequence is 14 residues long. CDR3 in amino acids: CASSAEGGAYEQYF. The CDR3 DNA reads as TGTGCCAGCAGCGCGGAGGGGGGGGCCTACGAGCAGTACTTC.